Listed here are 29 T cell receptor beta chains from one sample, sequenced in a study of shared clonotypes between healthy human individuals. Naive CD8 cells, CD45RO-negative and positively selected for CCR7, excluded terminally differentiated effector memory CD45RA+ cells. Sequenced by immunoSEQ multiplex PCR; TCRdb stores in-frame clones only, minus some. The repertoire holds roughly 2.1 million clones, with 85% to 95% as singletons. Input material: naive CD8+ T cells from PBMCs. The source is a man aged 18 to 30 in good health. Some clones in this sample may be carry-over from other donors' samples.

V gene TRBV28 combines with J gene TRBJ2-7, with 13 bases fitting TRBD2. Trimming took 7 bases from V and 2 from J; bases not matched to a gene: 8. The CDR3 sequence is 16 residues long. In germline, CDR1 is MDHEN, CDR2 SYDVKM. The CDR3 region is CASIGTSGVGAYEQYF. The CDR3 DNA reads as TGTGCCAGCATTGGGACTAGCGGGGTAGGAGCCTACGAGCAGTACTTC.

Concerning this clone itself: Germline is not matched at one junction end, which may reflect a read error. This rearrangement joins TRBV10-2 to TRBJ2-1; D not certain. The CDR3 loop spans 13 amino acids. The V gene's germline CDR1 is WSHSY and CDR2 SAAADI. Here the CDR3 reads CASSELRSSDRVF. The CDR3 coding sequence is TGCGCCAGCAGTGAGTTACGTTCCTCAGACCGGGTCTTC.

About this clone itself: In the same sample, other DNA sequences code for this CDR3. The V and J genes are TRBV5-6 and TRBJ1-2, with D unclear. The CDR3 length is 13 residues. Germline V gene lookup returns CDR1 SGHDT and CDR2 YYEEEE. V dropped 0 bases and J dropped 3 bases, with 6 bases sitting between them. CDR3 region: CASSLGQHYGYTF. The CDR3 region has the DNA TGTGCCAGCAGCTTGGGGCAGCACTATGGCTACACCTTC.

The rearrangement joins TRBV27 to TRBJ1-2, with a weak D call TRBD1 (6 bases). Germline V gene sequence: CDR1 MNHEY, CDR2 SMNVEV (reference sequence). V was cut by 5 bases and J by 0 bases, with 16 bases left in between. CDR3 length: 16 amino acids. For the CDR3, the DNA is TGTGCCAGCAGTCTCTGGGGGGCACCAGCTAACTATGGCTACACCTTC. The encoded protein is CASSLWGAPANYGYTF.

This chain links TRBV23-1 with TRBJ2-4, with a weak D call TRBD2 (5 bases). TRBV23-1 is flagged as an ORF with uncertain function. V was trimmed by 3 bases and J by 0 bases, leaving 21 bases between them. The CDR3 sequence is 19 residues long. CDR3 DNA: TGCGCCAGCAGTCACCTTAAAATCTCGACCGGACTAGCCAAAAACATTCAGTACTTC. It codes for CASSHLKISTGLAKNIQYF.

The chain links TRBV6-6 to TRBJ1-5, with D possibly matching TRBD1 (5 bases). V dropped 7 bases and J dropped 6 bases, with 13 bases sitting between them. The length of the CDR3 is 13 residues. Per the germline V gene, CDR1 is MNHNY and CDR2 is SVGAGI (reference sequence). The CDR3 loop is CASTYAGGQPQHF. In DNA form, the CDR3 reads TGTGCCAGCACCTATGCCGGGGGTCAGCCCCAGCATTTT.

CDR3 DNA: TGTGCCAGCAGCTTGGGGGCGGATCTGTATCATAAGTTCTTC. Amino acids: CASSLGADLYHKFF. The J gene is TRBJ2-1, the V gene TRBV11-2, with D tentatively TRBD1 (6 bases). This CDR3 has 14 residues. Germline V lookup: CDR1 SGHAT, CDR2 FQNNGV. Trimming cost V 3 bases and J 14 bases, with 20 bases left between them.

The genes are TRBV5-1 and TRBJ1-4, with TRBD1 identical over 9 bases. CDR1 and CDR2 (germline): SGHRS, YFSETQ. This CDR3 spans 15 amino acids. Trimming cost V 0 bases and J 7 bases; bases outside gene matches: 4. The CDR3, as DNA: TGCGCCAGCAGCTTGGACAGGGGGCGTGTTGAAAAACTGTTTTTT. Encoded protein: CASSLDRGRVEKLFF.

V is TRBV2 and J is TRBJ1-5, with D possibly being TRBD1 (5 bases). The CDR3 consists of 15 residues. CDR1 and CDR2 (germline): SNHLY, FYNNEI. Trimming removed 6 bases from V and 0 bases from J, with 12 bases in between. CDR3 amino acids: CASRHSRGSNQPQHF. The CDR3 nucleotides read TGTGCCAGCAGACACTCAAGGGGTAGCAATCAGCCCCAGCATTTT. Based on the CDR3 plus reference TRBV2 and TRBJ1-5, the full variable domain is EPEVTQTPSHQVTQMGQEVILRCVPISNHLYFYWYRQILGQKVEFLVSFYNNEISEKSEIFDDQFSVERPDGSNFTLKIRSTKLEDSAMYFCASRHSRGSNQPQHFGDGTRLSIL.

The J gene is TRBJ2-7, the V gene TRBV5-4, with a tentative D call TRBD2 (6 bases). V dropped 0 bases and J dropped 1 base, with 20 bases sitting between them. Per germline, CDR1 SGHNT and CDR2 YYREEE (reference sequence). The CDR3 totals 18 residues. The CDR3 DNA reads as TGTGCCAGCAGCTTGGCCCCGTCTTCGCGGGACTGGTCCTACGAGCAGTACTTC. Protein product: CASSLAPSSRDWSYEQYF.

Here the CDR3 reads CASSASPDHDYVYTF. The CDR3 DNA is TGTGCCAGCAGTGCCTCCCCAGACCACGACTACGTCTACACCTTC. The chain couples TRBV27 to TRBJ1-2; no reliable D call. Germline V lookup: CDR1 MNHEY, CDR2 SMNVEV (reference sequence). This CDR3 comprises 15 residues. V lost 5 bases and J lost 10, with 23 bases in between.

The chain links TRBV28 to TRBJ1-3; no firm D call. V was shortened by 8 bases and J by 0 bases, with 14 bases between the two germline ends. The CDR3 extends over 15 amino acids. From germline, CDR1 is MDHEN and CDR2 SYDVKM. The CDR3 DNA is TGTGCCAGCCGACGTGGACCAGTCTCTGGAAACACCATATATTTT. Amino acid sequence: CASRRGPVSGNTIYF.

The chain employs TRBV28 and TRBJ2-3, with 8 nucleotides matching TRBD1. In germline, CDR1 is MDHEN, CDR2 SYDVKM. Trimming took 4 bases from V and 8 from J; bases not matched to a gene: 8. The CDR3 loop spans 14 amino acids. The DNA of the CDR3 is TGTGCCAGCAGTTACCGGGACAGGCGAGGTACGCAGTATTTT. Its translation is CASSYRDRRGTQYF.

The CDR3 region is CASSLDKTQYF. CDR3 bases: TGTGCCAGCAGCTTAGATAAAACCCAGTACTTC. The chain uses TRBV7-9 and TRBJ2-5; D gene unclear. Germline loops: CDR1 SEHNR, CDR2 FQNEAQ (reference sequence). The CDR3 totals 11 residues. Deletions cut 1 base from V and 8 bases from J, with 5 bases between.

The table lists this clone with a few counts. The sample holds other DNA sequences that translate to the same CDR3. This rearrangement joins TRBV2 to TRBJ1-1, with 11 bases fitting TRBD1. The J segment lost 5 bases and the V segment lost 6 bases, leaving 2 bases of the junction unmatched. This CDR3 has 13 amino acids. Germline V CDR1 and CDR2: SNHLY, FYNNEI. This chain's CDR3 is CASRGTGGTEAFF. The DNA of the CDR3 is TGTGCCAGCAGGGGGACAGGGGGAACTGAAGCTTTCTTT.

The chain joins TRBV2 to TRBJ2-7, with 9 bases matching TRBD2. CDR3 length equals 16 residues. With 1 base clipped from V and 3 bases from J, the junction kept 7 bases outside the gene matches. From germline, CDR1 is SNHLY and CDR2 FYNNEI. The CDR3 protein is CASSEGIAGAFYEQYF. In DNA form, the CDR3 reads TGTGCCAGCAGTGAAGGTATAGCGGGAGCTTTCTACGAGCAGTACTTC.

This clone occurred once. DNA of the CDR3: TGTGCCAGCAGTCCGTACGGGGACACCAATCAGCCCCAGCATTTT. This sequence encodes CASSPYGDTNQPQHF. V usage is TRBV27 and J usage is TRBJ1-5; D possibly corresponds to TRBD1 (6 bases). Germline V CDR1 and CDR2: MNHEY, SMNVEV (reference sequence). CDR3 length equals 15 residues. V lost 5 bases to trimming and J lost 3 bases, with 14 bases between them.

The CDR3 coding sequence is TGTGCCAGCCTGGATTGGAGCGGCTCCTACAATGAGCAGTTCTTC. Its protein is CASLDWSGSYNEQFF. The chain uses TRBV5-6 and TRBJ2-1; D is perhaps TRBD2 (5 bases). Germline V gene data show CDR1 as SGHDT and CDR2 as YYEEEE. This CDR3 region has 15 residues. The V and J ends lost 7 bases and 0 bases respectively, with 14 bases between them.

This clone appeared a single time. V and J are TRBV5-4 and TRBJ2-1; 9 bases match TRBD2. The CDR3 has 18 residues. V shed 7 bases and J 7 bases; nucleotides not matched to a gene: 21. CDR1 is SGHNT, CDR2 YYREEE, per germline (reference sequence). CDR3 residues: CASVAGTDIAGDPNEQFF. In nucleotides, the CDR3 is TGTGCCAGCGTAGCCGGGACAGATATAGCGGGAGATCCAAATGAGCAGTTCTTC. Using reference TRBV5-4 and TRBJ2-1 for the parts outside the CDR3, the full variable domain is ETGVTQSPTHLIKTRGQQVTLRCSSQSGHNTVSWYQQALGQGPQFIFQYYREEENGRGNFPPRFSGLQFPNYSSELNVNALELDDSALYLCASVAGTDIAGDPNEQFFGPGTRLTVL.

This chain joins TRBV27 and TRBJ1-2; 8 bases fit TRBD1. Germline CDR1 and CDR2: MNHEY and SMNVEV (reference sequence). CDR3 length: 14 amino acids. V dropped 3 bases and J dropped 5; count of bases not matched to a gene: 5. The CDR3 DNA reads TGTGCCAGCAGTTTGAGACAGGGGAGGTATGGCTACACCTTC. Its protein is CASSLRQGRYGYTF.

CDR3 protein: CAWSGGRGSFSWGDEQFF. CDR3 sequence (DNA): TGTGCCTGGAGTGGTGGGAGGGGATCCTTCTCTTGGGGCGATGAGCAGTTCTTC. The rearrangement uses TRBV30 and TRBJ2-1; 7 nucleotides align to TRBD2. Looked up from germline, CDR1 is GTSNPN and CDR2 is SVGIG (reference sequence). The V segment lost 1 base and the J segment 8 bases; nucleotides outside the gene matches: 20. CDR3 size: 18 residues.

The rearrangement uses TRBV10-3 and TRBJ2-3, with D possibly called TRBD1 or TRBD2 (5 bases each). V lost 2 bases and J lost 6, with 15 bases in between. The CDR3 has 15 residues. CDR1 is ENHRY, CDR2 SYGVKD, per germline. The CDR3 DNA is TGTGCCATCAGTGAGCGACAGTTTGGGGACGATACGCAGTATTTT. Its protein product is CAISERQFGDDTQYF.

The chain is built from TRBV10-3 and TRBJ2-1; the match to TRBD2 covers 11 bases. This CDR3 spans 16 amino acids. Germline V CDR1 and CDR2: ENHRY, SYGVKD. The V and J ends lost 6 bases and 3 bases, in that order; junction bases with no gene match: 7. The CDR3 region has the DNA TGTGCCATCAGCCCCGGGACTAGCGGACTCTACAATGAGCAGTTCTTC. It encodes CAISPGTSGLYNEQFF.

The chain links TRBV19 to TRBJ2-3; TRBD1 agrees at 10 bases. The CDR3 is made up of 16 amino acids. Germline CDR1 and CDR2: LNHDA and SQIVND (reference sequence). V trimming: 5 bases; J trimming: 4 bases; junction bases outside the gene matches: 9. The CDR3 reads CASSLIRDRGPDTQYF. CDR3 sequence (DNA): TGTGCCAGTAGTCTAATCCGGGACAGGGGACCAGATACGCAGTATTTT.

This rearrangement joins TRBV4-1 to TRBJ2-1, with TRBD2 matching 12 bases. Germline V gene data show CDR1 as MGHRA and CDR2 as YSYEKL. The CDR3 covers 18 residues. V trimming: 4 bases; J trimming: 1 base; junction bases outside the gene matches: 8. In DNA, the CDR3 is TGCGCCAGCAGCCCCGGGACTAGCGGGCTTGGGTCCTACAATGAGCAGTTCTTC. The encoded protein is CASSPGTSGLGSYNEQFF.

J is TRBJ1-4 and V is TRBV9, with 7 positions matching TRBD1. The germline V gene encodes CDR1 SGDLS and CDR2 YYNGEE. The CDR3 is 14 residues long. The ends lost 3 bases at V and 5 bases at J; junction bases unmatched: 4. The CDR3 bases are TGTGCCAGCAGCGAACAGGGGAAAAATGAAAAACTGTTTTTT. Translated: CASSEQGKNEKLFF. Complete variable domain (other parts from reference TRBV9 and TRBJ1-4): DSGVTQTPKHLITATGQRVTLRCSPRSGDLSVYWYQQSLDQGLQFLIQYYNGEERAKGNILERFSAQQFPDLHSELNLSSLELGDSALYFCASSEQGKNEKLFFGSGTQLSVL.

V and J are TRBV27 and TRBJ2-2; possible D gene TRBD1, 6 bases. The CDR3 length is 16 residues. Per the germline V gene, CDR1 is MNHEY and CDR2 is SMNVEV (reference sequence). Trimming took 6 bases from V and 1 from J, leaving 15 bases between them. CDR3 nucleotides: TGTGCCAGCAGCTGGGGGCTTTGGCGGAACACCGGGGAGCTGTTTTTT. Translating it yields CASSWGLWRNTGELFF.

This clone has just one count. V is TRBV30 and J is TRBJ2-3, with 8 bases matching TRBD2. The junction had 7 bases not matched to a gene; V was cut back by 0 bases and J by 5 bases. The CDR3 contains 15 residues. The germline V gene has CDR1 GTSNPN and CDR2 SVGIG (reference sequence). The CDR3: CAWSVLREGQDTQYF. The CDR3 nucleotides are TGTGCCTGGAGTGTATTACGGGAGGGCCAAGATACGCAGTATTTT.

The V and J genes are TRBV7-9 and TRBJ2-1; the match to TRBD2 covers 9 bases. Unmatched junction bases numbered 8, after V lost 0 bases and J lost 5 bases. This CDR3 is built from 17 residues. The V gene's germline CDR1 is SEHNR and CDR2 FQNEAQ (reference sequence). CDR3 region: CASSLAGLAGKNNEQFF. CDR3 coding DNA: TGTGCCAGCAGCTTAGCCGGGCTAGCGGGAAAAAACAATGAGCAGTTCTTC.